This T cell receptor (beta chain) stems from a study of OX40 agonist ivuxolimab in advanced cancers. V lost 4 bases to trimming and J lost 4 bases, with 16 bases between them. Per germline, CDR1 LNHDA and CDR2 SQIVND (reference sequence). The CDR3 consists of 15 residues. With respect to this clone: Its antigen is still unknown.

Broader study findings: At doses 0.1 to 3.0 mg/kg, CD4+ and CD8+ clones expanded. In CD8+ T cells, expanded clones were on average more numerous than in CD4+.

The table came from immunoSEQ multiplex PCR; TCRdb's copy has only in-frame clones and leaves some out. This table has 35,000 to 40,000 clones, around four fifths appearing once. The starting material was CD4+ or CD8+ T cells sorted from blood, obtained in a trial of the OX40 agonist ivuxolimab. This rearrangement joins TRBV19 to TRBJ1-1; TRBD1 might be the D (5 bases). The sequence derives from an adult with an advanced solid tumor such as melanoma, head and neck, liver or kidney cancer. The CDR3 DNA is TGTGCCAGTAGTAACCAGAGGGACGGGAGCACTGAAGCTTTCTTT. It yields the protein CASSNQRDGSTEAFF.